This T cell receptor beta chain was recorded in a study of T cell repertoires in cytomegalovirus infection. Trimming left V 3 bases short and J 1 base short, with 7 bases between. Germline V gene data show CDR1 as SNHLY and CDR2 as FYNNEI. The CDR3 is made up of 14 amino acids. MiXCR, applied by TCRdb to the reads, yields one record per CDR3 protein. The sample consists of fewer than 400,000 distinct CDR3 sequences, around 18% of them appearing once. Sequencing was performed on PBMCs. The TCR originated in a human donor in good health (CMV status not recorded). Some clones in this sample may be carry-over from other donors' samples. The chain recombines TRBV2 with TRBJ1-3; D not resolved. The CDR3 nucleotides read TGTGCCAGCAGTGACAGAAGATCTGGAAACACCATATATTTT. Its protein product is CASSDRRSGNTIYF. The whole variable domain, remainder taken from reference TRBV2 and TRBJ1-3, is EPEVTQTPSHQVTQMGQEVILRCVPISNHLYFYWYRQILGQKVEFLVSFYNNEISEKSEIFDDQFSVERPDGSNFTLKIRSTKLEDSAMYFCASSDRRSGNTIYFGEGSWLTVV.